These 2 T cell receptor beta chains came from one sample sequenced in a study of shared clonotypes between healthy human individuals. Produced via immunoSEQ multiplex PCR; TCRdb's table is partial and in-frame only. The top ten hold about 0.37% of the sample, which has 2.3 million or so clones, more than 80% seen once. The sequencing input was naive CD4+ T cells from PBMCs. Stated subset: CD45RA+ positively selected. The receptors shown here come from a man between 18 and 35 years old in good health. Some clones in this sample may be carry-over from other donors' samples.

The chain recombines TRBV9 with TRBJ1-2, with 7 bases that match TRBD1. V shed 4 bases and J 4 bases; nucleotides not matched to a gene: 16. Germline values: CDR1 SGDLS, CDR2 YYNGEE. The CDR3 is 17 residues long. CDR3 nucleotides: TGTGCCAGCAGCCCCCTTGGGACAGCCTCAACCATCTATGGCTACACCTTC. Protein: CASSPLGTASTIYGYTF.

V usage is TRBV2 and J usage is TRBJ2-7, with D hard to call. Germline-derived CDR1 and CDR2 are SNHLY and FYNNEI. CDR3 length: 15 amino acids. The ends were cut back, 2 bases at V and 7 bases at J, with 18 bases in the middle. CDR3 in DNA: TGTGCCAGCAGTGAAACTCGGGCCTCCTCCCGGGAGCAGTACTTC. Translated: CASSETRASSREQYF.